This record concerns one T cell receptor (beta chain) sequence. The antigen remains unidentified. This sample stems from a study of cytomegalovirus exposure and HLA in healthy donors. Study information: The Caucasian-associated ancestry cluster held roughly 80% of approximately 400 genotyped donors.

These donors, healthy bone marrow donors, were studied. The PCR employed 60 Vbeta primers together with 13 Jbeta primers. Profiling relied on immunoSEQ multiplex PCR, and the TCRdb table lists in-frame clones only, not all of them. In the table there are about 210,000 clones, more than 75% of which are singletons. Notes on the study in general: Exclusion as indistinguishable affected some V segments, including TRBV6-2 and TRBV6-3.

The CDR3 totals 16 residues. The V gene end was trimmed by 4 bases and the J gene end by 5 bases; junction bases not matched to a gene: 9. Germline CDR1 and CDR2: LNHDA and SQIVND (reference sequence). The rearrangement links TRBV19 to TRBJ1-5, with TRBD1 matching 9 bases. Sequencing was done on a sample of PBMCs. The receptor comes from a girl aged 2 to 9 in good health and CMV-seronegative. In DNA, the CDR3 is TGTGCCAGTAGTAACCTGGACAGGGGACGATATCAGCCCCAGCATTTT. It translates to CASSNLDRGRYQPQHF.